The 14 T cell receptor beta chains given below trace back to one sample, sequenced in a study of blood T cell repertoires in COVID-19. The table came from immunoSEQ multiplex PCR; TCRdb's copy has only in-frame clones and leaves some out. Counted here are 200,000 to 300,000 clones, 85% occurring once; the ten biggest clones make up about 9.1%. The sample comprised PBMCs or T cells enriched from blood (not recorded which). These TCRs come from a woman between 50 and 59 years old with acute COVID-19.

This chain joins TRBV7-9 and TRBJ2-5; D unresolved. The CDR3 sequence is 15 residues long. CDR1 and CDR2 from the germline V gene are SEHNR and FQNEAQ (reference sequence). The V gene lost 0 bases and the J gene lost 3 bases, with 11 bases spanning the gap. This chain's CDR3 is CASSLALVDEETQYF. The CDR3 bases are TGTGCCAGCAGCTTAGCCCTAGTAGATGAAGAGACCCAGTACTTC.

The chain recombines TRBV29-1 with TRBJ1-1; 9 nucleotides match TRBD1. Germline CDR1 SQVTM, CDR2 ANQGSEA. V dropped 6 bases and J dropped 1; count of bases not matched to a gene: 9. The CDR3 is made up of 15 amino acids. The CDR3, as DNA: TGCAGCGTCTACGGTCGACAGGGGGGGAACACTGAAGCTTTCTTT. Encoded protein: CSVYGRQGGNTEAFF.

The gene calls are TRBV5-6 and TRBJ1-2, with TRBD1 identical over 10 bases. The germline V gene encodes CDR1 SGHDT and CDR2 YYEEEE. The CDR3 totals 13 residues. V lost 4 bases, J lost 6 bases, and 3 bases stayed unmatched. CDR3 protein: CASSRQGADGYTF. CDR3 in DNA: TGTGCCAGCAGCAGACAGGGGGCCGATGGCTACACCTTC.

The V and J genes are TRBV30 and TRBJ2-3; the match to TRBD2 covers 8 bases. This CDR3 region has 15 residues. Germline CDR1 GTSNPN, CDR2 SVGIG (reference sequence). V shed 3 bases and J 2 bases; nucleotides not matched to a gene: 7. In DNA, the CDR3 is TGTGCCTGGAGGAGGGAAGCGGGGGTCACAGATACGCAGTATTTT. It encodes CAWRREAGVTDTQYF.

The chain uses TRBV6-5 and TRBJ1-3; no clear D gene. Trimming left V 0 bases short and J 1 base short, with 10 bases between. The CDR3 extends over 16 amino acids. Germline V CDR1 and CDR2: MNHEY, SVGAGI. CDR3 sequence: CASSYSAGISGNTIYF. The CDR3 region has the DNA TGTGCCAGCAGTTACTCCGCGGGAATATCTGGAAACACCATATATTTT.

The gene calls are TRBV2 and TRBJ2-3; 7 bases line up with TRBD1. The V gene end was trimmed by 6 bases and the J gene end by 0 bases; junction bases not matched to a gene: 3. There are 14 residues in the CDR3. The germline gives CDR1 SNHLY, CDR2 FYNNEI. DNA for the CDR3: TGTGCCAGCAGCCCGGGACAGAGCACAGATACGCAGTATTTT. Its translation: CASSPGQSTDTQYF.

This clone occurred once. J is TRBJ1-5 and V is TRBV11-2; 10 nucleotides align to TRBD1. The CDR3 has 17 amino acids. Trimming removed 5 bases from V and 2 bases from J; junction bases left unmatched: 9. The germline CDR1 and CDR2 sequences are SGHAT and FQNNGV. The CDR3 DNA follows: TGTGCCAGCAGCCCGGACAGGGGGACCAGTGGCAATCAGCCCCAGCATTTT. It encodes CASSPDRGTSGNQPQHF. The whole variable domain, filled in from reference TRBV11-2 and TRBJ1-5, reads EAGVAQSPRYKIIEKRQSVAFWCNPISGHATLYWYQQILGQGPKLLIQFQNNGVVDDSQLPKDRFSAERLKGVDSTLKIQPAKLEDSAVYLCASSPDRGTSGNQPQHFGDGTRLSIL.

The CDR3 coding sequence is TGTGCCAGCAGCTTAATGGGGGCCGGGCAGCCCCAGCATTTT. Protein product: CASSLMGAGQPQHF. V and J are TRBV7-9 and TRBJ1-5; a possible D gene is TRBD1 (6 bases). CDR1 and CDR2 from the germline V gene are SEHNR and FQNEAQ (reference sequence). The V end was cut by 2 bases, the J end by 7 bases, with 12 bases between. The CDR3 extends over 14 amino acids.

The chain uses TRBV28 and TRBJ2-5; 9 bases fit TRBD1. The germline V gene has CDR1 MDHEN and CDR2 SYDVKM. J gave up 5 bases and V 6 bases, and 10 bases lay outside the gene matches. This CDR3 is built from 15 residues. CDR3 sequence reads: CASSHGQGRLETQYF. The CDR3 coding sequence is TGTGCCAGCAGCCATGGACAGGGGCGACTGGAGACCCAGTACTTC.

In DNA form, the CDR3 reads TGCAGTGCTAGTAGGGAGGGGAACACTGAAGCTTTCTTT. Translation gives CSASREGNTEAFF. The genes are TRBV20-1 and TRBJ1-1; D gene ambiguous. Deletions cut 3 bases from V and 1 base from J, with 9 bases between. The CDR3 loop spans 13 amino acids. In germline, CDR1 is DFQATT, CDR2 SNEGSKA (reference sequence).

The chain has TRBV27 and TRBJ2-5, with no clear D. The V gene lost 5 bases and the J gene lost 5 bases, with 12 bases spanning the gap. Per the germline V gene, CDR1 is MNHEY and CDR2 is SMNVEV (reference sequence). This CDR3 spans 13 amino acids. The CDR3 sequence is CASSLVVGETQYF. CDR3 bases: TGTGCCAGCAGTCTAGTAGTAGGCGAGACCCAGTACTTC.

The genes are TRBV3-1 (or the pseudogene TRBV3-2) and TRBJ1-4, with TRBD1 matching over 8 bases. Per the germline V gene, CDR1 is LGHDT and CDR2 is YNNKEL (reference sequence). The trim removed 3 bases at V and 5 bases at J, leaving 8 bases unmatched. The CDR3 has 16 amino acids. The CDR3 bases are TGTGCCAGCAGCCACCAAGTGACAGGGGCCAATGAAAAACTGTTTTTT. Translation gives CASSHQVTGANEKLFF.

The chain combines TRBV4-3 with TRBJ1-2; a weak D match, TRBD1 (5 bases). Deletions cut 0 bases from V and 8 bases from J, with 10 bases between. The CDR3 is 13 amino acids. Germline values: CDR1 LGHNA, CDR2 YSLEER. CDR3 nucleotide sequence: TGCGCCAGCAGCCAAGACTGGGGGGACGGCTACACCTTC. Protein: CASSQDWGDGYTF.

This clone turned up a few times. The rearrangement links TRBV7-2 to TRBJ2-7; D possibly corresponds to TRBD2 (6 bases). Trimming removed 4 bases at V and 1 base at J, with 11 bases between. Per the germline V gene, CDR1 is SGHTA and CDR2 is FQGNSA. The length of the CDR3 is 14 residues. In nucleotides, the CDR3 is TGTGCCAGCAGCTCGACTAGGGTATCCTACGAGCAGTACTTC. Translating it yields CASSSTRVSYEQYF.